Listed here are 5 T cell receptor beta chains from one sample, sequenced in a study of control samples from healthy donors and cancer patients. Only in-frame clones appear in the TCRdb table, and some are missing; sequencing was by immunoSEQ multiplex PCR. Among 100,000 to 150,000 clones listed, approximately 90% were seen once. Sample: blood. The receptor source for this set is a man aged 45-65 years in good health.

This clone turned up a few times. V gene TRBV6-6 combines with J gene TRBJ1-2; the D gene is possibly TRBD1 (5 bases). Looked up from germline, CDR1 is MNHNY and CDR2 is SVGAGI (reference sequence). V dropped 8 bases and J dropped 2 bases, with 9 bases sitting between them. CDR3 length: 12 amino acids. The CDR3 region is CASAGINYGYTF. The CDR3 coding sequence is TGTGCCAGCGCAGGGATAAACTATGGCTACACCTTC.

On this clone itself: No conserved phenylalanine or tryptophan is present at the end of the CDR3, so a read error is the likely explanation. The chain is built from TRBV2 and TRBJ1-2, with TRBD1 identical over 9 bases. Germline V gene lookup returns CDR1 SNHLY and CDR2 FYNNEI. V lost 5 bases, J lost 4 bases, and 5 bases stayed unmatched. The CDR3 consists of 14 residues. The CDR3 spells CASSRDRASYGYTL. In DNA, the CDR3 is TGTGCCAGCAGTCGGGACAGGGCGAGCTATGGCTACACCCTC.

The chain links TRBV2 to TRBJ1-2; no clear D. Trimming removed 5 bases from V and 7 bases from J, with 23 bases in between. Germline loops: CDR1 SNHLY, CDR2 FYNNEI. The CDR3 totals 16 residues. The CDR3 DNA is TGTGCCAGCAGTACCGCGGGAGGCCCCCTTTTTGGTGGCTACACCTTC. Amino acids: CASSTAGGPLFGGYTF.

Only a few counts were recorded for this clone. V gene TRBV7-9 combines with J gene TRBJ2-7; 7 bases match TRBD1. Germline V CDR1 and CDR2: SEHNR, FQNEAQ (reference sequence). V was pared by 5 bases and J by 2 bases, with 3 bases of the junction left unmatched. The CDR3 consists of 13 residues. In DNA, the CDR3 is TGTGCCAGCAGCCGGACAGGAGCCTACGAGCAGTACTTC. Translating gives CASSRTGAYEQYF.

The chain uses TRBV3-1 (or the pseudogene TRBV3-2) and TRBJ2-1; 7 bases fit TRBD1. CDR1 is LGHDT, CDR2 YNNKEL, per germline (reference sequence). V gave up 2 bases and J gave up 6 bases; unmatched junction bases: 4. The CDR3 is 14 amino acids. The CDR3 is CASSQPGQTNEQFF. The CDR3 coding sequence is TGTGCCAGCAGCCAACCGGGACAGACCAATGAGCAGTTCTTC.